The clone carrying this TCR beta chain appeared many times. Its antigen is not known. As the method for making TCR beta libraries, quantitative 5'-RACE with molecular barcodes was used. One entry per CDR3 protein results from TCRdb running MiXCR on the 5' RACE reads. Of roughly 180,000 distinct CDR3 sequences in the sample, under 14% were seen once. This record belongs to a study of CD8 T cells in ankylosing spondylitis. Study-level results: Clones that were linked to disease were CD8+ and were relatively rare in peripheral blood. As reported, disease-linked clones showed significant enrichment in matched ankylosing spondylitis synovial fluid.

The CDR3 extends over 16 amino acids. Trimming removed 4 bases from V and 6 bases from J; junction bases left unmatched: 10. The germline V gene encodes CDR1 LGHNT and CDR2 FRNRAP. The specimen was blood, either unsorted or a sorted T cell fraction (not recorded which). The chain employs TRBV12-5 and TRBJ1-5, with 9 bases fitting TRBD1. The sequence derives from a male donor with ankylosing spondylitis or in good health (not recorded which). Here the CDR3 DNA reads TGTGCTAGTGGTTGGACAGGGGCGCCCAACACTCAGCCCCAGCATTTT. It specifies CASGWTGAPNTQPQHF.